Listed here are 20 T cell receptor beta chains from one sample, sequenced in a study of Tregs in tolerant kidney transplant recipients. Clones were read by immunoSEQ multiplex PCR, and TCRdb kept only the in-frame ones, dropping some. The sample includes some 240,000 clones, about 86% of them seen just once. The material sequenced was CD4+ T cells from blood. The origin of the receptors is a human donor in good health.

This clone was recorded only once. This chain links TRBV2 with TRBJ1-4, with TRBD1 matching over 9 bases. This CDR3 spans 13 amino acids. Germline CDR1 SNHLY, CDR2 FYNNEI. V shed 7 bases and J 8 bases; nucleotides not matched to a gene: 5. In DNA form, the CDR3 reads TGTGCCAGCACGGGACAGGGAAGAGAAAAACTGTTTTTT. Its protein is CASTGQGREKLFF.

V and J are TRBV6-6 and TRBJ2-2, with TRBD1 as a possible D gene (6 bases). Germline V gives CDR1 MNHNY, CDR2 SVGAGI (reference sequence). The ends were cut back, 0 bases at V and 1 base at J, with 9 bases in the middle. This CDR3 is 16 amino acids long. For the CDR3, the DNA is TGTGCCAGCAGTTACTCGGGCAGGGGGAACACCGGGGAGCTGTTTTTT. It specifies CASSYSGRGNTGELFF.

The V call is TRBV4-1, the J call TRBJ2-7, with TRBD2 identical over 8 bases. Germline V gives CDR1 MGHRA, CDR2 YSYEKL. With 1 base clipped from V and 2 bases from J, the junction kept 4 bases outside the gene matches. This CDR3 comprises 15 residues. CDR3: CASSQGDSGTYEQYF. CDR3 DNA sequence: TGCGCCAGCAGCCAAGGCGATAGCGGGACCTACGAGCAGTACTTC.

CDR3 amino acids: CASSVGRMNTEAFF. The CDR3 DNA reads TGTGCCAGCAGTGTGGGCAGAATGAACACTGAAGCTTTCTTT. The rearrangement joins TRBV2 to TRBJ1-1, with D hard to call. Germline values: CDR1 SNHLY, CDR2 FYNNEI. This CDR3 has 14 residues. Between the trimmed V and J ends, which lost 4 bases and 0 bases, there was a span of 9 bases. The whole variable domain, filled in from reference TRBV2 and TRBJ1-1, reads EPEVTQTPSHQVTQMGQEVILRCVPISNHLYFYWYRQILGQKVEFLVSFYNNEISEKSEIFDDQFSVERPDGSNFTLKIRSTKLEDSAMYFCASSVGRMNTEAFFGQGTRLTVV.

This clone appeared a few times. A junction end diverges from the germline sequence, so it may reflect a read error. The chain joins TRBV10-3 to TRBJ2-7; 9 bases map to TRBD1. This CDR3 has 16 residues. CDR1 is ENHRY, CDR2 SYGVKD, per germline. CDR3 protein: CAISESLGQGSFEQYF. The DNA for the CDR3 is TGTGCCATCAGTGAGTCACTGGGACAGGGCTCCTTCGAGCAGTACTTC.

The CDR3 loop is CASSRGDRAAQHF. The DNA of the CDR3 is TGTGCCAGTAGTAGGGGAGACAGGGCAGCCCAGCATTTT. The V gene is TRBV19, the J gene TRBJ1-5, with 7 bases matching TRBD1. Germline V gene lookup returns CDR1 LNHDA and CDR2 SQIVND (reference sequence). The CDR3 runs 13 residues. V shed 4 bases and J 11 bases; nucleotides not matched to a gene: 8.

V gene TRBV19 combines with J gene TRBJ1-1, with D possibly TRBD1 on 5 matching bases. The germline CDR1 and CDR2 sequences are LNHDA and SQIVND (reference sequence). The CDR3 has 18 amino acids. Trimming shortened V by 5 bases and J by 1 base, and 23 bases separated the two germline ends. The CDR3 DNA is TGTGCCAGTAGTCTGTTTCCTCAGGGTTCCCGCACGAACACTGAAGCTTTCTTT. Translated, it gives CASSLFPQGSRTNTEAFF.

This sequence joins TRBV19 and TRBJ2-1; 9 bases match TRBD2. This CDR3 contains 16 residues. CDR1 is LNHDA, CDR2 SQIVND, per germline (reference sequence). With 6 bases clipped from V and 7 bases from J, the junction kept 13 bases outside the gene matches. The CDR3 region is CASRPLTSGRLNEQFF. The CDR3 coding sequence is TGTGCCAGTAGGCCACTAACGAGCGGGAGGTTGAATGAGCAGTTCTTC. Complete variable domain (other parts from reference TRBV19 and TRBJ2-1): DGGITQSPKYLFRKEGQNVTLSCEQNLNHDAMYWYRQDPGQGLRLIYYSQIVNDFQKGDIAEGYSVSREKKESFPLTVTSAQKNPTAFYLCASRPLTSGRLNEQFFGPGTRLTVL.

The rearrangement links TRBV19 to TRBJ2-3; a possible D gene is TRBD1 (5 bases). Between the trimmed V and J ends, which lost 3 bases and 4 bases, there was a span of 11 bases. CDR3 length: 14 amino acids. Looked up from germline, CDR1 is LNHDA and CDR2 is SQIVND (reference sequence). Written as DNA, the CDR3 is TGTGCCAGTAGTATTAGTCAGGGTGCAGATACGCAGTATTTT. It is translated as CASSISQGADTQYF.

The genes are TRBV5-4 and TRBJ1-3; D not resolved. This CDR3 region has 16 residues. Germline CDR1 SGHNT, CDR2 YYREEE (reference sequence). V was cut by 3 bases and J by 0 bases, with 13 bases left in between. The CDR3 is CASSSGVSISGNTIYF. The CDR3 region has the DNA TGTGCCAGCAGCTCGGGAGTCAGTATCTCTGGAAACACCATATATTTT.

This chain connects TRBV11-2 to TRBJ2-5; the D gene could be TRBD1 or TRBD2 (5 bases each). Per germline, CDR1 SGHAT and CDR2 FQNNGV. The CDR3 has 15 residues. Between the trimmed V and J ends, which lost 3 bases and 1 base, there was a span of 12 bases. As DNA, the CDR3 is TGTGCCAGCAGCTTGTTTGGGGGTGTCCAAGAGACCCAGTACTTC. It codes for CASSLFGGVQETQYF.

This chain links TRBV18 with TRBJ1-2; 9 bases fit TRBD1. The CDR3 is made up of 16 amino acids. V shed 2 bases and J 6 bases; nucleotides not matched to a gene: 10. Germline V gene lookup returns CDR1 KGHSH and CDR2 LQKENI. CDR3: CASSPLTGQGNHGYTF. The CDR3 DNA reads as TGTGCCAGCTCACCATTGACGGGACAGGGAAACCATGGCTACACCTTC.

V usage is TRBV6-1 and J usage is TRBJ2-1, with TRBD2 matching 8 bases. The CDR3 length is 15 residues. Germline values: CDR1 MNHNS, CDR2 SASEGT. The junction had 10 bases not matched to a gene; V was cut back by 6 bases and J by 6 bases. The DNA for the CDR3 is TGTGCCAGCAGGAGAGTGGGCGGGGGGACCAATGAGCAGTTCTTC. Encoded protein: CASRRVGGGTNEQFF.

The rearrangement links TRBV7-9 to TRBJ2-7; D is uncertain. CDR3 size: 15 residues. Trimming removed 2 bases from V and 1 base from J, with 12 bases in between. Germline CDR1 reads SEHNR; CDR2 reads FQNEAQ (reference sequence). CDR3 sequence (DNA): TGTGCCAGCAGCTTAATGGGGTTAATGTCCTACGAGCAGTACTTC. Its translation: CASSLMGLMSYEQYF.

This clone was seen once. This chain connects TRBV5-7 to TRBJ1-1, with D tentatively TRBD1 (5 bases). TRBV5-7 is sorted into the ORF group, with uncertain function. This CDR3 is built from 14 residues. V lost 1 base, J lost 4 bases, and 11 bases lay in between. The CDR3 DNA follows: TGTGCCAGCAGCTTGTTGGGGGGAGGCACTGAAGCTTTCTTT. Translated: CASSLLGGGTEAFF.

This clone was counted a few times. The chain carries TRBV30 and TRBJ1-1; tentative D call: TRBD1 (5 bases). The CDR3 is 11 amino acids. Germline CDR1 GTSNPN, CDR2 SVGIG (reference sequence). Deletions cut 2 bases from V and 8 bases from J, with 9 bases between. CDR3 DNA sequence: TGTGCCTGGAGTAGCAGGGTCGAAGCTTTCTTT. This sequence encodes CAWSSRVEAFF.

The chain is built from TRBV5-1 and TRBJ1-6, with 9 bases lining up with TRBD1. The CDR3 extends over 15 amino acids. CDR1 is SGHRS, CDR2 YFSETQ, per germline. The ends lost 2 bases at V and 5 bases at J; junction bases unmatched: 2. CDR3 DNA sequence: TGCGCCAGCAGCTTATGGACAGGGGATAATTCACCCCTCCACTTT. It yields the protein CASSLWTGDNSPLHF.

The chain couples TRBV7-9 to TRBJ2-3, with a weak D call TRBD2 (5 bases). The germline gives CDR1 SEHNR, CDR2 FQNEAQ (reference sequence). V gave up 4 bases and J gave up 5 bases, with 16 bases separating them. The CDR3 extends over 15 amino acids. CDR3 residues: CASSSPGRAKDTQYF. CDR3 DNA sequence: TGTGCCAGCAGCTCCCCCGGGCGGGCTAAAGATACGCAGTATTTT. Using reference TRBV7-9 and TRBJ2-3 for the parts outside the CDR3, the full variable domain is DTGVSQNPRHKITKRGQNVTFRCDPISEHNRLYWYRQTLGQGPEFLTYFQNEAQLEKSRLLSDRFSAERPKGSFSTLEIQRTEQGDSAMYLCASSSPGRAKDTQYFGPGTRLTVL.

The chain uses TRBV30 and TRBJ2-7, with 9 bases lining up with TRBD1. This CDR3 spans 17 amino acids. CDR1 GTSNPN and CDR2 SVGIG come from the germline V gene (reference sequence). Unmatched junction bases numbered 14, after V lost 3 bases and J lost 2 bases. Here the CDR3 reads CAWRAPKGQGGPYEQYF. The CDR3 DNA reads TGTGCCTGGAGGGCACCAAAGGGACAGGGAGGCCCCTACGAGCAGTACTTC. Looking up the rest from reference TRBV30 and TRBJ2-7 gives the full variable domain: SQTIHQWPATLVQPVGSPLSLECTVEGTSNPNLYWYRQAAGRGLQLLFYSVGIGQISSEVPQNLSASRPQDRQFILSSKKLLLSDSGFYLCAWRAPKGQGGPYEQYFGPGTRLTVT.

V usage is TRBV27 and J usage is TRBJ2-5, with D possibly being TRBD2 (5 bases). Germline CDR1 and CDR2: MNHEY and SMNVEV (reference sequence). V dropped 6 bases and J dropped 3 bases, with 11 bases sitting between them. The CDR3 length is 13 residues. CDR3 protein: CASRELGKETQYF. In DNA form, the CDR3 reads TGTGCCAGCAGGGAACTAGGGAAAGAGACCCAGTACTTC.